The T cell receptor beta chain described here comes from a study of a mutant IDH1 vaccine in newly diagnosed glioma. Study overall: Vaccination followed radiotherapy alone by 4-6 weeks, or accompanied temozolomide cycles. In the visit schedule, V12 fell in week 35, while V13 fell in week 47. Study-wide points: Induction of immune responses by the vaccine occurred in 85% to 95% of patients.

The CDR3 sequence is 15 residues long. V lost 2 bases, J lost 6 bases, and 17 bases lay in between. Germline CDR1 is SGHNT and CDR2 is YYREEE (reference sequence). Sample time point: week 35, safety follow-up. The content of each vaccine dose was 300 ug of mutant IDH1 20-mer peptide, and topical imiquimod accompanied it. Eight vaccinations were given in weeks 1, 3, 5, 7, 11, 15, 19 and 23. The data were produced by immunoSEQ multiplex PCR, yet TCRdb's version contains in-frame clones alone and is incomplete. The table shows around 50,000 clones, with around four fifths occurring only once. A word on this clone: The antigen remains unidentified.

The genes are TRBV5-4 and TRBJ1-2, with D possibly being TRBD1 (6 bases). The source was PBMCs, collected from a glioma patient whose treatment included an IDH1 peptide vaccine. This TCR was sampled from a man aged 35 to 55 with glioma. CDR3: CASSLPLRGAHGYTF. The CDR3 region has the DNA TGTGCCAGCAGCTTACCTCTAAGGGGGGCGCATGGCTACACCTTC.